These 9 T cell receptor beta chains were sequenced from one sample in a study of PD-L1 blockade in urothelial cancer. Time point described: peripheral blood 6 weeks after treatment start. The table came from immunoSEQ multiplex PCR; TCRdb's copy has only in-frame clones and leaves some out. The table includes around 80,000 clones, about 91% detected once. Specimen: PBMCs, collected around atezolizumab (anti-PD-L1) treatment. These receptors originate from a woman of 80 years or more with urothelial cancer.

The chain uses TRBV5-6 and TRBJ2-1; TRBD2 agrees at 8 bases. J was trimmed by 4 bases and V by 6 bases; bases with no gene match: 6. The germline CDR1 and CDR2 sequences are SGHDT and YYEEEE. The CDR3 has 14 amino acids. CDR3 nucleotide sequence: TGTGCCAGCACCGGGACTAGAGTATACAATGAGCAGTTCTTC. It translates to CASTGTRVYNEQFF.

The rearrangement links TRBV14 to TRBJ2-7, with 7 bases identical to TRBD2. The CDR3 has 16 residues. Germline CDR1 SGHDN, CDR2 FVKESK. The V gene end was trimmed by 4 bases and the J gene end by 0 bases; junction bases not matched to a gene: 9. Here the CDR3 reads CASSPDQAGLSYEQYF. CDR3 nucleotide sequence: TGTGCCAGCAGCCCGGATCAAGCGGGACTCTCCTACGAGCAGTACTTC.

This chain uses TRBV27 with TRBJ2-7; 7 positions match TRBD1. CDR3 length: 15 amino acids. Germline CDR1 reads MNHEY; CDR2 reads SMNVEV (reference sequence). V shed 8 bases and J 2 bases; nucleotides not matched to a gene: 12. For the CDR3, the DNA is TGTGCCAGCCGTGACTCCGGGACAGCTCCCTACGAGCAGTACTTC. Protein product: CASRDSGTAPYEQYF.

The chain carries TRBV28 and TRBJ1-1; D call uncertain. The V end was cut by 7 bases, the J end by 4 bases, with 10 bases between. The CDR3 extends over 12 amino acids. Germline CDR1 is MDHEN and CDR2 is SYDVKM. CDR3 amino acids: CASIGGGTEAFF. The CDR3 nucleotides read TGTGCCAGCATCGGAGGAGGCACTGAAGCTTTCTTT.

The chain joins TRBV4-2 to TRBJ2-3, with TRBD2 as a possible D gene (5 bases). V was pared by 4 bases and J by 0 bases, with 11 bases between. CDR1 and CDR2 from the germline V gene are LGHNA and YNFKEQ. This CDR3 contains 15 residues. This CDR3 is CASSPQADSTDTQYF. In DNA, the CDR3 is TGTGCCAGCAGCCCCCAAGCGGACAGCACAGATACGCAGTATTTT.

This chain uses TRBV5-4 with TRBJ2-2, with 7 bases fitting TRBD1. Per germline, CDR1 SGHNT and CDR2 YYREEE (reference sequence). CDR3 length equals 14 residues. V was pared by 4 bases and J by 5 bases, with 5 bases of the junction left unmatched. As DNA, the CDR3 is TGTGCCAGCAGCCCTGGACAGGCGACCGGGGAGCTGTTTTTT. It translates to CASSPGQATGELFF.

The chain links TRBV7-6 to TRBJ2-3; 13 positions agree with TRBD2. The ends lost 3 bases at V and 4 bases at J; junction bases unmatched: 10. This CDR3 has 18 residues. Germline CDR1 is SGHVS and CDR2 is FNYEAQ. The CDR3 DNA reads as TGTGCCAGCAGCTTCGGGACTAGCGGGAATCGGGGGGCAGATACGCAGTATTTT. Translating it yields CASSFGTSGNRGADTQYF.

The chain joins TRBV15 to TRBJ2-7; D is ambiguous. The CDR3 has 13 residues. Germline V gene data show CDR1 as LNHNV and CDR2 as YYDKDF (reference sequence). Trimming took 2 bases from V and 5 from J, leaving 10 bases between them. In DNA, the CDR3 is TGTGCCACCAGCAGAACTTCCTTTGACGAGCAGTACTTC. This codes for CATSRTSFDEQYF.

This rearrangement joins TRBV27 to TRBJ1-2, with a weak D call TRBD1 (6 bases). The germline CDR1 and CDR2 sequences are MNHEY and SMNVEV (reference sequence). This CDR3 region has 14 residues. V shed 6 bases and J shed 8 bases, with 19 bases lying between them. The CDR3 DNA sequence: TGTGCCAGCAGATCCGGGACACAGGGAAAGGGCTACACCTTC. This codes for CASRSGTQGKGYTF.